Below, 20 T cell receptor beta chains from the same sample are listed, as sequenced in a study of cytomegalovirus exposure and HLA in healthy donors. PCR amplification relied on 60 Vbeta primers (plus 13 Jbeta primers). Produced via immunoSEQ multiplex PCR; TCRdb's table is partial and in-frame only. The sample shows approximately 190,000 clones, about 80% of them seen only once. Sample: PBMCs. These receptors originate from a woman aged 25 to 39 in good health and CMV-seropositive.

The chain has TRBV19 and TRBJ2-7; no clear D. V lost 3 bases and J 2 bases, leaving 17 bases between the germline ends. The CDR3 contains 16 residues. Germline V lookup: CDR1 LNHDA, CDR2 SQIVND (reference sequence). CDR3 amino acids: CASSIYDTDDTYEQYF. The CDR3 nucleotides are TGTGCCAGTAGTATCTACGACACCGATGATACCTACGAGCAGTACTTC.

This chain connects TRBV7-2 to TRBJ1-4, with D perhaps TRBD1 (5 bases). V was cut by 4 bases and J by 6 bases, with 15 bases left in between. CDR1 is SGHTA and CDR2 is FQGNSA in the germline V gene. CDR3 length equals 15 residues. For the CDR3, the DNA is TGTGCCAGCAGCTCCTCCGAGACAGCCTATGAAAAACTGTTTTTT. Translation: CASSSSETAYEKLFF.

The rearrangement uses TRBV7-9 and TRBJ2-3, with 8 bases that match TRBD2. This CDR3 region has 16 residues. Trimming took 5 bases from V and 2 from J; bases not matched to a gene: 9. CDR1 and CDR2 from the germline V gene are SEHNR and FQNEAQ (reference sequence). The CDR3 protein is CASSPERGKDTDTQYF. Written as DNA, the CDR3 is TGTGCCAGCAGCCCAGAGCGGGGGAAAGACACAGATACGCAGTATTTT.

Written as DNA, the CDR3 is TGTGCCAGCAGCCAGACCATCAGGGGTTTGGGCGAAGCTTTCTTT. Protein: CASSQTIRGLGEAFF. This chain connects TRBV7-8 to TRBJ1-1; maybe TRBD1 (6 bases). In germline, CDR1 is SGHVS, CDR2 FQNEAQ. V was cut by 5 bases and J by 8 bases, with 21 bases left in between. This CDR3 is built from 15 residues.

The chain joins TRBV7-2 to TRBJ1-3, with D maybe TRBD1 (5 bases). Between the trimmed V and J ends, which lost 0 bases and 2 bases, there was a span of 11 bases. CDR1 and CDR2 (germline): SGHTA, FQGNSA. CDR3 length equals 16 residues. The CDR3 protein is CASSLAGGTAGNTIYF. Here the CDR3 DNA reads TGTGCCAGCAGCTTAGCGGGGGGAACAGCTGGAAACACCATATATTTT.

The chain carries TRBV4-1 and TRBJ1-1; D not certain. From germline, CDR1 is MGHRA and CDR2 YSYEKL. The CDR3 contains 16 residues. V lost 4 bases and J lost 1, with 16 bases in between. The CDR3 is CASSLVEAAKNTEAFF. Written as DNA, the CDR3 is TGCGCCAGCAGCCTCGTGGAGGCGGCCAAGAACACTGAAGCTTTCTTT.

In its sample, this clone was seen once. This chain uses TRBV19 with TRBJ2-7; D is perhaps TRBD2 (6 bases). Trimming cost V 3 bases and J 1 base, with 13 bases left between them. Germline CDR1 LNHDA, CDR2 SQIVND (reference sequence). CDR3 length: 15 residues. The CDR3 loop reads CASSIAGKRSYEQYF. The DNA of the CDR3 is TGTGCCAGTAGTATCGCGGGGAAAAGGTCCTACGAGCAGTACTTC.

The chain links TRBV28 to TRBJ2-3; 11 positions match TRBD2. Germline V gene sequence: CDR1 MDHEN, CDR2 SYDVKM. V lost 2 bases to trimming and J lost 2 bases; unmatched junction nucleotides: 3. The CDR3 runs to 16 residues. CDR3 sequence reads: CASSLRLAGSTDTQYF. The DNA of the CDR3 is TGTGCCAGCAGTTTACGACTAGCGGGATCCACAGATACGCAGTATTTT. Looking up the rest from reference TRBV28 and TRBJ2-3 gives the full variable domain: DVKVTQSSRYLVKRTGEKVFLECVQDMDHENMFWYRQDPGLGLRLIYFSYDVKMKEKGDIPEGYSVSREKKERFSLILESASTNQTSMYLCASSLRLAGSTDTQYFGPGTRLTVL.

The chain links TRBV30 to TRBJ2-3; TRBD1 agrees at 9 bases. The CDR3 is made up of 14 amino acids. Per germline, CDR1 GTSNPN and CDR2 SVGIG (reference sequence). V dropped 5 bases and J dropped 3; count of bases not matched to a gene: 6. The CDR3 is CAWGQGLKTDTQYF. For the CDR3, the DNA is TGTGCCTGGGGACAGGGGCTGAAAACAGATACGCAGTATTTT. The variable domain in full, with the rest retrieved from reference TRBV30 and TRBJ2-3, is SQTIHQWPATLVQPVGSPLSLECTVEGTSNPNLYWYRQAAGRGLQLLFYSVGIGQISSEVPQNLSASRPQDRQFILSSKKLLLSDSGFYLCAWGQGLKTDTQYFGPGTRLTVL.

A few counts support this clone. This sequence joins TRBV28 and TRBJ2-5; D unresolved. Germline loops: CDR1 MDHEN, CDR2 SYDVKM. Deletions cut 8 bases from V and 2 bases from J, with 6 bases between. The CDR3 extends over 11 amino acids. The CDR3 loop is CASSAQETQYF. In DNA, the CDR3 is TGTGCCAGCTCCGCGCAAGAGACCCAGTACTTC.

This clone was picked up a small number of times. V is TRBV5-8 and J is TRBJ2-2, with D unresolved. Trimming took off 1 base at V and 6 bases at J, with 4 bases between the two ends. Germline loops: CDR1 SGHTS, CDR2 YDEGEE. The CDR3 is 12 amino acids. CDR3 sequence: CASSLTSGELFF. CDR3 sequence (DNA): TGTGCCAGCAGCTTGACATCCGGGGAGCTGTTTTTT.

The chain couples TRBV18 to TRBJ1-6; 9 nucleotides line up with TRBD1. V lost 3 bases and J lost 8; bases outside the gene matches: 2. Per germline, CDR1 KGHSH and CDR2 LQKENI. The length of the CDR3 is 14 residues. The CDR3 protein is CASSPGQGYSPLHF. The CDR3 DNA follows: TGTGCCAGCTCACCGGGACAGGGATATTCACCCCTCCACTTT.

The genes are TRBV7-3 and TRBJ2-7, with D possibly TRBD1 on 5 matching bases. This CDR3 has 11 residues. Per germline, CDR1 SGHTA and CDR2 FQGTGA. As DNA, the CDR3 is TGTGCTCCCAAAGGGGAAGGAGAGCAGTACTTC. Protein: CAPKGEGEQYF.

V and J are TRBV5-1 and TRBJ1-3, with 7 bases aligning to TRBD1. V lost 0 bases to trimming and J lost 2 bases; unmatched junction nucleotides: 8. CDR3 size: 17 residues. CDR1 and CDR2 from the germline V gene are SGHRS and YFSETQ. CDR3: CASSLGRGFSAGNTIYF. The DNA for the CDR3 is TGCGCCAGCAGCTTGGGCAGGGGGTTCAGCGCTGGAAACACCATATATTTT.

For the CDR3, the DNA is TGTGCCAGCAGTTACTCAGGGGGCGAGCAGTACTTC. Protein: CASSYSGGEQYF. The chain uses TRBV6-6 and TRBJ2-7; tentative D call: TRBD1 (6 bases). The CDR3 is 12 amino acids. Germline CDR1 and CDR2: MNHNY and SVGAGI (reference sequence). The ends were cut back, 0 bases at V and 6 bases at J, with 6 bases in the middle.

This chain links TRBV7-9 with TRBJ2-2; TRBD2 matches 8 bases. Germline lookup yields CDR1 SEHNR and CDR2 FQNEAQ (reference sequence). Germline trimming cut 5 bases from V and 4 bases from J; bases unmatched to any gene: 6. This CDR3 is built from 15 residues. DNA of the CDR3: TGTGCCAGCAGCCAAATAGCGGGGCCCACCGGGGAGCTGTTTTTT. This translates into CASSQIAGPTGELFF.

The chain recombines TRBV4-1 with TRBJ2-2; 7 positions match TRBD2. This CDR3 region has 17 residues. V shed 5 bases, J shed 2 bases, and the junction held 11 bases outside the gene matches. Germline V gives CDR1 MGHRA, CDR2 YSYEKL. In nucleotides, the CDR3 is TGCGCCAGCAGCGACTCCCTCAGCGGGGCCAACACCGGGGAGCTGTTTTTT. This translates into CASSDSLSGANTGELFF.

The gene calls are TRBV19 and TRBJ1-2; a possible D gene is TRBD1 (5 bases). V lost 7 bases to trimming and J lost 4 bases, with 13 bases between them. Germline CDR1 LNHDA, CDR2 SQIVND (reference sequence). The CDR3 is made up of 13 amino acids. CDR3 bases: TGTGCCAGTAAAAGTAGGGGCCCCTATGGCTACACCTTC. Its translation: CASKSRGPYGYTF.

The chain links TRBV5-5 to TRBJ1-5; D perhaps matches TRBD1 (5 bases). Germline CDR1 and CDR2: SGHKS and YYEKEE (reference sequence). The V end lost 4 bases, the J end lost 2 bases, and 10 bases lay between the germline ends. This CDR3 has 14 amino acids. The CDR3 bases are TGTGCCAGCAGCCTCGACAGACGCAATCAGCCCCAGCATTTT. Translation: CASSLDRRNQPQHF.

The rearrangement joins TRBV5-4 to TRBJ2-7; 13 bases agree with TRBD2. V lost 4 bases and J lost 2; bases outside the gene matches: 3. Germline lookup yields CDR1 SGHNT and CDR2 YYREEE (reference sequence). The CDR3 totals 15 residues. The DNA of the CDR3 is TGTGCCAGCAGCAATGGACTAGCGGGAGCCTACGAGCAGTACTTC. Protein product: CASSNGLAGAYEQYF.